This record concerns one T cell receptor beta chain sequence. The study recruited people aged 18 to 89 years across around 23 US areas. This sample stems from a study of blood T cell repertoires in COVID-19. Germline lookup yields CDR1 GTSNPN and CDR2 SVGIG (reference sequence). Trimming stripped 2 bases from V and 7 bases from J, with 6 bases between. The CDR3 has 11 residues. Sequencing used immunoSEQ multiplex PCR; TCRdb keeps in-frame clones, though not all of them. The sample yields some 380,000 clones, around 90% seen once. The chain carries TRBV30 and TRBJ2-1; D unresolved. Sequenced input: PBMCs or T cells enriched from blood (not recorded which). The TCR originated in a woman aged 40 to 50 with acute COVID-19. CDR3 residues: CAWSPGNEQFF. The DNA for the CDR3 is TGTGCCTGGAGTCCCGGTAATGAGCAGTTCTTC.